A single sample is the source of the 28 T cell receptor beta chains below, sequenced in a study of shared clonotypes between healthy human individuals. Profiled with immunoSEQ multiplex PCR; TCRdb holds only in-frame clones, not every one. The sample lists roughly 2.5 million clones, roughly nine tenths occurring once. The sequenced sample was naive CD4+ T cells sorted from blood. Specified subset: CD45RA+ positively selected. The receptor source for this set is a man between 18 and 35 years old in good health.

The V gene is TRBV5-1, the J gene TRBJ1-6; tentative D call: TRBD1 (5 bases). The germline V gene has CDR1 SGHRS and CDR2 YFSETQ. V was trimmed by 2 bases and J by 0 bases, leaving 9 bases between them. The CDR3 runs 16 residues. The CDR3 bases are TGCGCCAGCAGCTTCGGGGGGTACTCCTATAATTCACCCCTCCACTTT. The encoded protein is CASSFGGYSYNSPLHF.

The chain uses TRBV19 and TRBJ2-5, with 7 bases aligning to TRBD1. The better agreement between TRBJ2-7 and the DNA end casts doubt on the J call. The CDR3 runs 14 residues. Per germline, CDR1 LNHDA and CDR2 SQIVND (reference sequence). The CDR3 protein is CASTGDSHTYEQYF. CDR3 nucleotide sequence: TGTGCCAGTACCGGGGACAGCCATACCTACGAGCAGTACTTC.

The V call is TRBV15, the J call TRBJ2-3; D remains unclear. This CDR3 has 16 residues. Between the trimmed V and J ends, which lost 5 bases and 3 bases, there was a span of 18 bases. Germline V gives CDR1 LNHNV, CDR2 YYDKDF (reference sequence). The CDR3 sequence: CATSAKLFVPTDTQYF. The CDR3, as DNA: TGTGCCACCAGCGCCAAGCTCTTTGTCCCAACAGATACGCAGTATTTT.

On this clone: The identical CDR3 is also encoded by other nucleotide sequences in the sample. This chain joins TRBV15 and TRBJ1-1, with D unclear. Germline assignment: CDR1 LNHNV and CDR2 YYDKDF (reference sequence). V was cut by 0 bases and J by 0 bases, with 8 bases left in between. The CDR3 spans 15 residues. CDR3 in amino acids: CATSRDPGLNTEAFF. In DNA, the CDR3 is TGTGCCACCAGCAGAGATCCCGGGCTGAACACTGAAGCTTTCTTT.

CDR3 sequence: CASSLERLYQETQYF. The DNA for the CDR3 is TGCGCCAGCAGCTTGGAAAGGCTTTATCAGGAGACCCAGTACTTC. The chain carries TRBV5-1 and TRBJ2-5; D not resolved. The CDR3 extends over 15 amino acids. Germline V gene sequence: CDR1 SGHRS, CDR2 YFSETQ. V shed 0 bases and J shed 5 bases, with 14 bases lying between them.

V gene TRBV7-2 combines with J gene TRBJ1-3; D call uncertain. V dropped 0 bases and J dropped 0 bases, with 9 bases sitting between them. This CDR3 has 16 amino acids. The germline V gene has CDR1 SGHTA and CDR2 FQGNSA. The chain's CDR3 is CASSLAPAHSGNTIYF. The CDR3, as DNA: TGTGCCAGCAGCTTAGCTCCAGCTCACTCTGGAAACACCATATATTTT. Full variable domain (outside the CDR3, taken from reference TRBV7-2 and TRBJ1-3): GAGVSQSPSNKVTEKGKDVELRCDPISGHTALYWYRQSLGQGLEFLIYFQGNSAPDKSGLPSDRFSAERTGGSVSTLTIQRTQQEDSAVYLCASSLAPAHSGNTIYFGEGSWLTVV.

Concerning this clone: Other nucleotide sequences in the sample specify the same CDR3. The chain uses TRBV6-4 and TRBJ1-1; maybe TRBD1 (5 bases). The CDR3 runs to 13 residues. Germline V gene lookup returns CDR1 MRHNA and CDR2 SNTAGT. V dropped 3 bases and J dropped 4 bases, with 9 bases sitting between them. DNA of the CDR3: TGTGCCAGCAGTGAAGGGGTTGGCACTGAAGCTTTCTTT. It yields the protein CASSEGVGTEAFF.

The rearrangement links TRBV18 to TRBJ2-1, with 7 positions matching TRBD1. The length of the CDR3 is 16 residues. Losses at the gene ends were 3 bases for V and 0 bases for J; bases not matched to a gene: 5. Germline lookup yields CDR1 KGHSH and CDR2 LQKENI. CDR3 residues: CASSPRDSSSYNEQFF. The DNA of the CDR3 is TGTGCCAGCTCACCCCGGGACAGCAGCTCCTACAATGAGCAGTTCTTC.

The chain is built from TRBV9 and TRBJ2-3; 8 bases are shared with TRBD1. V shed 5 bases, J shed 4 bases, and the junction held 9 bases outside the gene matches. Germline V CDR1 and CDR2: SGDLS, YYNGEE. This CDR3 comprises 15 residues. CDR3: CASSPDREIADTQYF. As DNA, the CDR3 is TGTGCCAGCAGTCCGGACAGGGAAATCGCAGATACGCAGTATTTT.

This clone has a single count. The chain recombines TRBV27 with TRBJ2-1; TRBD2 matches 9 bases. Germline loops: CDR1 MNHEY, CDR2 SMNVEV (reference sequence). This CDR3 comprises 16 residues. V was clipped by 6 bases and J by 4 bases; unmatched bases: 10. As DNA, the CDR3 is TGTGCCAGCAGCCACCCCGTAGCGGGGGCGTACAATGAGCAGTTCTTC. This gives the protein CASSHPVAGAYNEQFF.

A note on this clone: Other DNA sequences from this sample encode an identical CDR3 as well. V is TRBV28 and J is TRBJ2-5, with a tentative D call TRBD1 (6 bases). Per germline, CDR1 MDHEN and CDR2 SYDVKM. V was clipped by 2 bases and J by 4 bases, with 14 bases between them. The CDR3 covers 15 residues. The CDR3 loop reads CASSLDFGQRETQYF. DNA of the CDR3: TGTGCCAGCAGTTTAGACTTCGGACAGAGAGAGACCCAGTACTTC.

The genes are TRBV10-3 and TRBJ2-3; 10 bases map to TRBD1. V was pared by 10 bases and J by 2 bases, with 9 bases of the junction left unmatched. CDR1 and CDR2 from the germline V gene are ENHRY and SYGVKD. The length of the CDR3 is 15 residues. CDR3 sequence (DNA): TGTGCCAACTCGCGGACAGGGGGATTCACAGATACGCAGTATTTT. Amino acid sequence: CANSRTGGFTDTQYF.

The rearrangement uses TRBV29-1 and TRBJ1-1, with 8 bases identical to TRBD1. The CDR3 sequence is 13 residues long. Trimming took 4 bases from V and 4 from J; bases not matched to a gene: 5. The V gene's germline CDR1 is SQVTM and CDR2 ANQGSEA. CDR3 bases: TGCAGCGTTGCCCTAGACAGGGGCACTGAAGCTTTCTTT. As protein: CSVALDRGTEAFF.

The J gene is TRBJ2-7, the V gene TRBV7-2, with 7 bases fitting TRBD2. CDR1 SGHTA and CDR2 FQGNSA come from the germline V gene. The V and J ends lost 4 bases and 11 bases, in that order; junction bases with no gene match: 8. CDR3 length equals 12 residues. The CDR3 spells CASSSSGGSKYF. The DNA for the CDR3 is TGTGCCAGCAGCTCGTCTGGCGGGAGTAAGTACTTC. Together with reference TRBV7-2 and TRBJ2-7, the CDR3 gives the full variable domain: GAGVSQSPSNKVTEKGKDVELRCDPISGHTALYWYRQSLGQGLEFLIYFQGNSAPDKSGLPSDRFSAERTGGSVSTLTIQRTQQEDSAVYLCASSSSGGSKYFGPGTRLTVT.

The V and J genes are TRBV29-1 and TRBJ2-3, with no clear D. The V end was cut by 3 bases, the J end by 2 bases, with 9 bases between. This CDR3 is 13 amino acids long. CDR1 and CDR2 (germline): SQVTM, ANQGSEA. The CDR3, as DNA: TGCAGCGTTGATGAAGCTTTCACAGATACGCAGTATTTT. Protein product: CSVDEAFTDTQYF.

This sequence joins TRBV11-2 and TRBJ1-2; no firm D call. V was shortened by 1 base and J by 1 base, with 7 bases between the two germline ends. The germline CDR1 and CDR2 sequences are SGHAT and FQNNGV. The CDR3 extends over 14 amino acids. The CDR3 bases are TGTGCCAGCAGCTTAGGGCAGTTTAACTATGGCTACACCTTC. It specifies CASSLGQFNYGYTF. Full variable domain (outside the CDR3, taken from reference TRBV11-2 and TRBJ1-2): EAGVAQSPRYKIIEKRQSVAFWCNPISGHATLYWYQQILGQGPKLLIQFQNNGVVDDSQLPKDRFSAERLKGVDSTLKIQPAKLEDSAVYLCASSLGQFNYGYTFGSGTRLTVV.

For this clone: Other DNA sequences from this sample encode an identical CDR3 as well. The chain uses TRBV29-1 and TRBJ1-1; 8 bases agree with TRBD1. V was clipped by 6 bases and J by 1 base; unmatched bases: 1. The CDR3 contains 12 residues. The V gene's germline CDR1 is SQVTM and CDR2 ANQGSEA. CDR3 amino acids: CSVGTGNTEAFF. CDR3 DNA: TGCAGCGTAGGGACAGGGAACACTGAAGCTTTCTTT.

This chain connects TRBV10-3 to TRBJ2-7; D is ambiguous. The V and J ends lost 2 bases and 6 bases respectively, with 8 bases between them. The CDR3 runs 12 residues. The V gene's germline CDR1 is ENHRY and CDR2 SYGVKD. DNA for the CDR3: TGTGCCATCAGTGAGCCGACTGCCGAGCAGTACTTC. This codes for CAISEPTAEQYF.

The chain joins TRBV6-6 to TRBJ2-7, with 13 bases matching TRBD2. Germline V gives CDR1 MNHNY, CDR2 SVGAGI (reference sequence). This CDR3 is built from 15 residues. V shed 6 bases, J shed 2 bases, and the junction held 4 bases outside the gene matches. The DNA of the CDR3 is TGTGCCAGCAGGGATGGACTAGCGGGAGCCTACGAGCAGTACTTC. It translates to CASRDGLAGAYEQYF.

The CDR3, as DNA: TGTGCCAGCAGCGCCGCAGGGGGTGAGTCGAGAGGAGAGACCCAGTACTTC. Residues: CASSAAGGESRGETQYF. The rearrangement uses TRBV2 and TRBJ2-5; 7 bases fit TRBD1. Germline V gene data show CDR1 as SNHLY and CDR2 as FYNNEI. V shed 6 bases and J 4 bases; nucleotides not matched to a gene: 17. This CDR3 contains 17 residues.

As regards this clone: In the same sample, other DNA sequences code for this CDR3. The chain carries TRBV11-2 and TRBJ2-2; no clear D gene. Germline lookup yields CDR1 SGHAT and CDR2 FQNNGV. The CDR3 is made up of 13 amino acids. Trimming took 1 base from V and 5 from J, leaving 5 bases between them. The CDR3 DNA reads TGTGCCAGCAGCTTAGGGGATACCGGGGAGCTGTTTTTT. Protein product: CASSLGDTGELFF.

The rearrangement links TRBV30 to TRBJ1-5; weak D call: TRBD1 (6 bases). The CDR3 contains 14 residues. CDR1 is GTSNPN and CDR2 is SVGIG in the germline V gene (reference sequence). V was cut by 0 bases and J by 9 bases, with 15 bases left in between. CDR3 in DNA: TGTGCCTGGAGTGTTTCCAGGGGCGGGGGGCCCCAGCATTTT. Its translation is CAWSVSRGGGPQHF.

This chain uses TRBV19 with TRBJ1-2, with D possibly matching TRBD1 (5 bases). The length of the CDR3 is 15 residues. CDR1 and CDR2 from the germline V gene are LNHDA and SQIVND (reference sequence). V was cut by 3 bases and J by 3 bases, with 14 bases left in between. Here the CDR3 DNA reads TGTGCCAGTAGTATGCCGTCACAAGGGGACTATGGCTACACCTTC. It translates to CASSMPSQGDYGYTF.

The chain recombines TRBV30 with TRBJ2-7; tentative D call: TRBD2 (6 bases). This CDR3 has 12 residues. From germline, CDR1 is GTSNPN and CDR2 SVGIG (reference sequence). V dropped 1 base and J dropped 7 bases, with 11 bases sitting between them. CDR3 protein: CAWSGLAGEQYF. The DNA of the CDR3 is TGTGCCTGGAGTGGTTTGGCGGGAGAGCAGTACTTC.

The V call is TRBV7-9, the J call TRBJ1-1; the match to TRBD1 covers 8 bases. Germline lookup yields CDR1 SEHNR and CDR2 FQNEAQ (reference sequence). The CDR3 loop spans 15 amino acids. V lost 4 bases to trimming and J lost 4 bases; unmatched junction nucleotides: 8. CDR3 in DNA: TGTGCCAGCAGCTACCTACAGGGGGGAGTCACTGAAGCTTTCTTT. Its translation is CASSYLQGGVTEAFF.

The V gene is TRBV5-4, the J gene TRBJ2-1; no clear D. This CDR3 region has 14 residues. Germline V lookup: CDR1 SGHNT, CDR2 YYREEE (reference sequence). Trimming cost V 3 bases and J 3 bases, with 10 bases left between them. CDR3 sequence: CASSSDSGYNEQFF. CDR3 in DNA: TGTGCCAGCAGCTCCGACTCGGGCTACAATGAGCAGTTCTTC.

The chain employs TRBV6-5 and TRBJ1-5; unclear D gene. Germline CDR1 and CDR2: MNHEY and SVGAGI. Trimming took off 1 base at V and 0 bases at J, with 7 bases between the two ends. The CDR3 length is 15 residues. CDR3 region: CASSYWEASNQPQHF. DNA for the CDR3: TGTGCCAGCAGTTACTGGGAGGCTAGCAATCAGCCCCAGCATTTT.

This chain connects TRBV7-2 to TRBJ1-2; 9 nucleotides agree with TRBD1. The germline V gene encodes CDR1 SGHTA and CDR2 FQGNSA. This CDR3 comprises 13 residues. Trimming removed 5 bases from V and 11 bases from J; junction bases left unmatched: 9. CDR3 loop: CASSRQGDLGYTF. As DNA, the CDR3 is TGTGCCAGCAGCCGACAGGGGGATTTGGGATACACCTTC.